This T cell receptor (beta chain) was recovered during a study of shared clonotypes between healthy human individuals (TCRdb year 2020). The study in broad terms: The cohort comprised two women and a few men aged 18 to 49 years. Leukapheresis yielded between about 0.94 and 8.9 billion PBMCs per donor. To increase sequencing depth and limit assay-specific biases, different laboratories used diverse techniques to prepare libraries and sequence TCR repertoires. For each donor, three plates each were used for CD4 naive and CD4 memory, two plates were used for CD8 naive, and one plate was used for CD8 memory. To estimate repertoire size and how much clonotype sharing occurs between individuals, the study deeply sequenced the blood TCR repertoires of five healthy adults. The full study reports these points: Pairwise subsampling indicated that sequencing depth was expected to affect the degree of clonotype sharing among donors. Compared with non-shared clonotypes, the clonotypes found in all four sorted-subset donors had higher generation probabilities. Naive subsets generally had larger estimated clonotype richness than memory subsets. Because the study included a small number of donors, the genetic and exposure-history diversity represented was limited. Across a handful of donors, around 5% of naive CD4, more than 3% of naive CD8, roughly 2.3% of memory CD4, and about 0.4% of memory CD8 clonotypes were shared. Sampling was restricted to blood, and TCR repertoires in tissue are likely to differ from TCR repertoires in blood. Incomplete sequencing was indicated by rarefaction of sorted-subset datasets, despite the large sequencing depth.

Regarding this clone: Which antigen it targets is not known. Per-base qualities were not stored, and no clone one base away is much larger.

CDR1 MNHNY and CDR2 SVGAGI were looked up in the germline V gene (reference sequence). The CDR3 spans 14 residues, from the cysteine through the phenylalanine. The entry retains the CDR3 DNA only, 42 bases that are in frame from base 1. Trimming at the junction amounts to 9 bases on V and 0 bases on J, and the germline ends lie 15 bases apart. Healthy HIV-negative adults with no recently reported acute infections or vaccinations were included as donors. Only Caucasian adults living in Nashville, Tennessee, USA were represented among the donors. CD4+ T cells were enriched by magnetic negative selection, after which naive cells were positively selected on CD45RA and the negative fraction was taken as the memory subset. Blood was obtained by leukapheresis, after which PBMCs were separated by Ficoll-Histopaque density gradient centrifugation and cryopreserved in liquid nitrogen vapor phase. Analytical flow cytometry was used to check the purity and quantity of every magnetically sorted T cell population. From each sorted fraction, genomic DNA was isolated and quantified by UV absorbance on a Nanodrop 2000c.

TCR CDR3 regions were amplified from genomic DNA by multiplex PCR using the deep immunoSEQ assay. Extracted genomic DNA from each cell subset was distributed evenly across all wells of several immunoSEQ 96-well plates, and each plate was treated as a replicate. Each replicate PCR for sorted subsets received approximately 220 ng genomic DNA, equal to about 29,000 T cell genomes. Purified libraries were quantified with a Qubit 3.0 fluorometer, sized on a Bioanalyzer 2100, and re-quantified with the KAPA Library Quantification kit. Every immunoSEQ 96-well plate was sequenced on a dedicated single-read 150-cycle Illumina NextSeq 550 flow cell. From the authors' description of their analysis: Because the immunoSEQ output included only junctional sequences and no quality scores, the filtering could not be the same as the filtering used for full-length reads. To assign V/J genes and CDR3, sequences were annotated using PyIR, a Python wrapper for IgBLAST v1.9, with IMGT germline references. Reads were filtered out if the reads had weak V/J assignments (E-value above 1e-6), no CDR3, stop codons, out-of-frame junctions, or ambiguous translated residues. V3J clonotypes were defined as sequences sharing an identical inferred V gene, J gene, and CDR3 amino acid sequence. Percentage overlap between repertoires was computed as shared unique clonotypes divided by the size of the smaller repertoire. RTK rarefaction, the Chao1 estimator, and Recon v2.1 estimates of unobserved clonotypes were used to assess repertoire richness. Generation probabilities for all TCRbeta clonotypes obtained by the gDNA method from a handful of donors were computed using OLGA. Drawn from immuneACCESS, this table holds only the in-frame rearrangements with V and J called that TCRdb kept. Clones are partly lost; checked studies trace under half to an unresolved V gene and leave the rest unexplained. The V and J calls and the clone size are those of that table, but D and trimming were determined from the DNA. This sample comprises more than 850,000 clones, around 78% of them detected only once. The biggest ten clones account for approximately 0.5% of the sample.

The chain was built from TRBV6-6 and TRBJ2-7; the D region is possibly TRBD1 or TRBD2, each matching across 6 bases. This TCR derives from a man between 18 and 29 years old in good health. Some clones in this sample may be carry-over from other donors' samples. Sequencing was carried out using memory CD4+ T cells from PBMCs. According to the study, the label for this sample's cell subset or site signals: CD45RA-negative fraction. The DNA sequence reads TGTGCCAGTTCAGGGGTGCGGGGCTCCTACGAGCAGTACTTC. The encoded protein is CASSGVRGSYEQYF.